Listed here are 17 T cell receptor beta chains from one sample, sequenced in a study of control samples from healthy donors and cancer patients. Clones were read by immunoSEQ multiplex PCR, and TCRdb kept only the in-frame ones, dropping some. This table has 120,000 to 150,000 clones, 93% appearing once. The specimen sequenced was blood. These receptors all come from a man aged 18 to 29 in good health.

The chain employs TRBV6-5 and TRBJ2-1, with TRBD1 as a possible D gene (5 bases). The CDR3 is 16 residues long. The germline V and J ends were trimmed by 2 bases and 6 bases, with 17 bases remaining between them. Per germline, CDR1 MNHEY and CDR2 SVGAGI. DNA of the CDR3: TGTGCCAGCAGTTACGAAAGGCAGGGCGGCGGCAATGAGCAGTTCTTC. Residues: CASSYERQGGGNEQFF.

This chain links TRBV29-1 with TRBJ1-4; D uncertain. Germline V CDR1 and CDR2: SQVTM, ANQGSEA. Between the trimmed V and J ends, which lost 3 bases and 8 bases, there was a span of 16 bases. The CDR3 consists of 14 residues. CDR3 in amino acids: CSVDLGVEEEKLFF. The CDR3 coding sequence is TGCAGCGTTGACCTCGGGGTAGAGGAAGAAAAACTGTTTTTT.

This sequence joins TRBV19 and TRBJ1-6; TRBD1 agrees at 7 bases. V shed 5 bases, J shed 5 bases, and the junction held 6 bases outside the gene matches. This CDR3 contains 15 residues. Germline loops: CDR1 LNHDA, CDR2 SQIVND (reference sequence). CDR3 sequence (DNA): TGTGCCAGTAGTCCCCGGGACAGCGATAATTCACCCCTCCACTTT. Amino acid sequence: CASSPRDSDNSPLHF.

J is TRBJ1-2 and V is TRBV6-2 or TRBV6-3; 11 positions agree with TRBD1. The CDR3 contains 16 residues. The germline CDR1 and CDR2 sequences are MNHEY and SVGEGT. Losses at the gene ends were 2 bases for V and 2 bases for J; bases not matched to a gene: 4. The CDR3 here is CASSYPWTGGNYGYTF. The CDR3 DNA is TGTGCCAGCAGTTACCCCTGGACAGGGGGCAACTATGGCTACACCTTC.

This clone occurred once. This sequence joins TRBV30 and TRBJ2-3; 11 nucleotides match TRBD1. The CDR3 runs 15 residues. Unmatched junction bases numbered 3, after V lost 2 bases and J lost 2 bases. Germline V gene data show CDR1 as GTSNPN and CDR2 as SVGIG (reference sequence). The CDR3 loop is CAWSTGQGATDTQYF. CDR3 sequence (DNA): TGTGCCTGGAGTACTGGACAGGGGGCCACAGATACGCAGTATTTT.

As regards this clone: In the same sample, other DNA sequences code for this CDR3. V gene TRBV27 combines with J gene TRBJ1-1; D is undetermined. Trimming stripped 0 bases from V and 3 bases from J, with 8 bases between. Germline CDR1 reads MNHEY; CDR2 reads SMNVEV (reference sequence). CDR3 size: 14 residues. CDR3 nucleotides: TGTGCCAGCAGTTTATCGAGTGGTTACACTGAAGCTTTCTTT. Its protein is CASSLSSGYTEAFF.

The gene calls are TRBV7-9 and TRBJ2-2; 8 nucleotides line up with TRBD2. CDR1 and CDR2 (germline): SEHNR, FQNEAQ (reference sequence). Trimming took 8 bases from V and 0 from J; bases not matched to a gene: 5. The CDR3 length is 15 residues. The CDR3 sequence: CASRPGLANTGELFF. As DNA, the CDR3 is TGTGCCAGCCGACCGGGACTAGCGAACACCGGGGAGCTGTTTTTT.

V gene TRBV6-2 or TRBV6-3 combines with J gene TRBJ1-2; D is unresolved. The V gene lost 6 bases and the J gene lost 8 bases, with 25 bases spanning the gap. Germline assignment: CDR1 MNHEY and CDR2 SVGEGT. The CDR3 is 16 amino acids. CDR3: CASSTGQRGLGEGYTF. The DNA of the CDR3 is TGTGCCAGCAGCACCGGGCAGAGAGGGCTCGGAGAGGGCTACACCTTC.

In its sample, this clone was seen once. The V call is TRBV5-6, the J call TRBJ2-1, with 7 bases identical to TRBD2. The CDR3 is 16 amino acids. Germline values: CDR1 SGHDT, CDR2 YYEEEE. After removal of 0 bases from V and 7 bases from J, the junction contained 10 bases not matched to a gene. CDR3 region: CASSLAAGVIANEQFF. The DNA of the CDR3 is TGTGCCAGCAGCTTGGCGGCGGGAGTTATTGCGAATGAGCAGTTCTTC.

This clone was counted once. The V gene is TRBV19, the J gene TRBJ1-1, with D tentatively TRBD1 (5 bases). V dropped 8 bases and J dropped 10 bases, with 17 bases sitting between them. The CDR3 consists of 12 residues. CDR1 is LNHDA, CDR2 SQIVND, per germline (reference sequence). The CDR3 bases are TGTGCCAGTTTCGGGCGGGGGTATTCAGCTTTCTTT. Amino acids: CASFGRGYSAFF. The whole variable domain, filled in from reference TRBV19 and TRBJ1-1, reads DGGITQSPKYLFRKEGQNVTLSCEQNLNHDAMYWYRQDPGQGLRLIYYSQIVNDFQKGDIAEGYSVSREKKESFPLTVTSAQKNPTAFYLCASFGRGYSAFFGQGTRLTVV.

The J gene is TRBJ1-2, the V gene TRBV6-6; maybe TRBD1 (5 bases). The germline V gene has CDR1 MNHNY and CDR2 SVGAGI (reference sequence). There are 15 residues in the CDR3. Trimming cost V 3 bases and J 8 bases, with 19 bases left between them. CDR3 DNA sequence: TGTGCCAGCAGTTATCCTGGGGGGGGAGAAGGCGGCTACACCTTC. Its translation: CASSYPGGGEGGYTF.

The chain carries TRBV5-1 and TRBJ2-7; a possible D gene is TRBD2 (5 bases). V lost 3 bases and J 0 bases, leaving 10 bases between the germline ends. The CDR3 is 14 amino acids. The germline CDR1 and CDR2 sequences are SGHRS and YFSETQ. The CDR3 is CASSSGVSSYEQYF. The DNA of the CDR3 is TGCGCCAGCAGCTCCGGGGTGAGCTCCTACGAGCAGTACTTC. Looking up the rest from reference TRBV5-1 and TRBJ2-7 gives the full variable domain: KAGVTQTPRYLIKTRGQQVTLSCSPISGHRSVSWYQQTPGQGLQFLFEYFSETQRNKGNFPGRFSGRQFSNSRSEMNVSTLELGDSALYLCASSSGVSSYEQYFGPGTRLTVT.

The chain joins TRBV27 to TRBJ2-7; tentatively, D is TRBD2 (5 bases). Germline lookup yields CDR1 MNHEY and CDR2 SMNVEV (reference sequence). The CDR3 spans 13 residues. The V end was cut by 3 bases, the J end by 0 bases, with 6 bases between. The CDR3 protein is CASSFTSSYEQYF. CDR3 DNA: TGTGCCAGCAGTTTCACTAGCTCCTACGAGCAGTACTTC.

The V and J genes are TRBV4-2 and TRBJ1-5; D is undetermined. This CDR3 has 16 amino acids. CDR1 is LGHNA and CDR2 is YNFKEQ in the germline V gene. Trimming stripped 2 bases from V and 2 bases from J, with 13 bases between. The CDR3 sequence is CASSQINTEGNQPQHF. The CDR3 bases are TGTGCCAGCAGCCAAATTAACACGGAAGGCAATCAGCCCCAGCATTTT.

The chain joins TRBV4-3 to TRBJ1-6; D is ambiguous. CDR1 and CDR2 from the germline V gene are LGHNA and YSLEER. The CDR3 consists of 16 residues. V lost 0 bases and J lost 3, with 9 bases in between. The CDR3 here is CASSQDKWRYNSPLHF. For the CDR3, the DNA is TGCGCCAGCAGCCAAGACAAATGGCGCTATAATTCACCCCTCCACTTT.

V is TRBV7-9 and J is TRBJ2-1; no definite D call. CDR1 is SEHNR, CDR2 FQNEAQ, per germline (reference sequence). Deletions cut 5 bases from V and 5 bases from J, with 10 bases between. There are 13 residues in the CDR3. CDR3 region: CASSPNLNNEQFF. The CDR3 region has the DNA TGTGCCAGCAGCCCCAACCTCAACAATGAGCAGTTCTTC. The full variable domain, completed using reference TRBV7-9 and TRBJ2-1, is DTGVSQNPRHKITKRGQNVTFRCDPISEHNRLYWYRQTLGQGPEFLTYFQNEAQLEKSRLLSDRFSAERPKGSFSTLEIQRTEQGDSAMYLCASSPNLNNEQFFGPGTRLTVL.

The chain carries TRBV29-1 and TRBJ2-5, with D perhaps assigned TRBD1 or TRBD2 (5 bases each). The CDR3 loop spans 11 amino acids. Per the germline V gene, CDR1 is SQVTM and CDR2 is ANQGSEA. V was pared by 6 bases and J by 5 bases, with 10 bases between. The CDR3 region is CSVGEMETQYF. The CDR3 DNA sequence: TGCAGCGTAGGGGAGATGGAGACCCAGTACTTC.